What follows describes a single TCR beta chain. Its target is not known. Some clones are missing from TCRdb's copy, which holds only in-frame ones; the method was immunoSEQ multiplex PCR. The table shows approximately 35,000 clones, with about 75% occurring only once. Genomic DNA came from blood conventional CD4+ T cells gated CD25-low CD127-high. The data are from a study of regulatory and conventional T cells in RAG deficiency. The study's findings and limits: Shorter CDR3s in all patient subsets; >85% Treg-Tconv overlap in Omenn. Control T-cell subsets had markedly higher Shannon entropy and lower Simpson indices than RAG-deficient patients.

CDR3 length: 15 residues. CDR1 WNHNN and CDR2 SYGVQD come from the germline V gene (reference sequence). V was trimmed by 4 bases and J by 4 bases, leaving 13 bases between them. This sample was shared with a second study, whose subject was regulatory T cells. As reported in that work: The PCR used 52 TRBV and 13 TRBJ primers.

The V and J genes are TRBV10-1 and TRBJ2-2; D assignment may be TRBD1 or TRBD2 (5 bases each). The clonotype was recovered from a human donor in good health. Input material: CD4+ effector T cells sorted from blood. The CDR3 spells CASSAGTQFTGELFF. The CDR3 nucleotides read TGCGCCAGCAGTGCGGGGACGCAGTTCACCGGGGAGCTGTTTTTT.